A single sample is the source of the 27 T cell receptor beta chains below, sequenced in a study of blood T cell repertoires in COVID-19. Sequencing was performed with immunoSEQ multiplex PCR; in TCRdb, only in-frame clones are kept and a portion is missing. This table has 200,000 to 250,000 clones, roughly 86% appearing once. Source material: peripheral blood. The receptors come from an elderly woman with COVID-19, enrolled during active disease.

This clone appeared once. The chain carries TRBV10-3 and TRBJ2-5; 8 positions match TRBD1. The germline CDR1 and CDR2 sequences are ENHRY and SYGVKD. The CDR3 totals 15 residues. V lost 1 base to trimming and J lost 5 bases; unmatched junction nucleotides: 6. The CDR3 DNA sequence: TGTGCCATCAGTGAGTTAGGACAGGGTTTGGAGACCCAGTACTTC. This codes for CAISELGQGLETQYF.

V and J are TRBV2 and TRBJ2-5; maybe TRBD2 (5 bases). CDR1 and CDR2 (germline): SNHLY, FYNNEI. The CDR3 sequence is 13 residues long. Trimming pared 6 bases from V and 5 bases from J, leaving 13 bases between. CDR3: CASRERRVETQYF. In DNA, the CDR3 is TGTGCCAGCAGGGAGCGGCGTGTGGAGACCCAGTACTTC.

A single count supports this clone. This sequence joins TRBV4-3 and TRBJ2-3; 7 positions agree with TRBD1. Germline CDR1 is LGHNA and CDR2 is YSLEER. The CDR3 loop spans 14 amino acids. V dropped 4 bases and J dropped 2; count of bases not matched to a gene: 3. CDR3 amino acids: CASSLDRTTDTQYF. The CDR3 DNA is TGCGCCAGCAGCCTGGACAGGACCACAGATACGCAGTATTTT.

J is TRBJ1-1 and V is TRBV10-3, with TRBD1 matching 7 bases. The trim removed 4 bases at V and 6 bases at J, leaving 2 bases unmatched. From germline, CDR1 is ENHRY and CDR2 SYGVKD. The CDR3 has 12 amino acids. CDR3: CAISAGTAEAFF. CDR3 coding DNA: TGTGCCATCAGTGCAGGGACAGCTGAAGCTTTCTTT.

V and J are TRBV19 and TRBJ2-3; 8 nucleotides match TRBD1. CDR1 and CDR2 (germline): LNHDA, SQIVND (reference sequence). The CDR3 extends over 14 amino acids. The V and J ends lost 5 bases and 4 bases, in that order; junction bases with no gene match: 5. CDR3 nucleotides: TGTGCCAGTAGTGCCCAGGGGGCGGCAGATACGCAGTATTTT. Translating gives CASSAQGAADTQYF.

This chain's CDR3 is CATSEGARAEAFF. In nucleotides, the CDR3 is TGTGCCACCAGTGAAGGAGCGCGGGCTGAAGCTTTCTTT. The chain links TRBV24-1 to TRBJ1-1; D remains unclear. V gave up 4 bases and J gave up 6 bases, with 11 bases separating them. CDR3 length equals 13 residues. Per germline, CDR1 KGHDR and CDR2 SFDVKD.

The chain combines TRBV27 with TRBJ2-7, with 8 nucleotides matching TRBD2. CDR1 MNHEY and CDR2 SMNVEV come from the germline V gene (reference sequence). V gave up 4 bases and J gave up 7 bases; unmatched junction bases: 9. CDR3 length: 14 residues. CDR3 loop: CASSSFGGVWEQYF. The DNA of the CDR3 is TGTGCCAGCAGTTCTTTCGGGGGGGTATGGGAGCAGTACTTC.

The gene calls are TRBV19 and TRBJ2-5, with TRBD2 matching over 8 bases. This CDR3 is 14 amino acids long. Germline CDR1 reads LNHDA; CDR2 reads SQIVND (reference sequence). V dropped 9 bases and J dropped 8; count of bases not matched to a gene: 14. Here the CDR3 reads CASQSSGTSNTQYF. The CDR3, as DNA: TGTGCCAGCCAATCTTCCGGGACTAGTAATACCCAGTACTTC.

The rearrangement links TRBV7-2 to TRBJ1-2; possibly TRBD1 for D (5 bases). Trimming pared 1 base from V and 4 bases from J, leaving 13 bases between. CDR3 size: 15 residues. CDR1 SGHTA and CDR2 FQGNSA come from the germline V gene. The CDR3 DNA follows: TGTGCCAGCAGCTTAGAACCGACACAGGTCTATGGCTACACCTTC. This sequence encodes CASSLEPTQVYGYTF.

The rearrangement joins TRBV7-9 to TRBJ1-4; the match to TRBD1 covers 7 bases. The CDR3 is made up of 15 amino acids. The trim removed 5 bases at V and 2 bases at J, leaving 5 bases unmatched. The germline V gene encodes CDR1 SEHNR and CDR2 FQNEAQ (reference sequence). The CDR3 is CASSPQGLTNEKLFF. The CDR3 coding sequence is TGTGCCAGCAGCCCACAGGGGCTTACTAATGAAAAACTGTTTTTT.

The rearrangement links TRBV10-3 to TRBJ2-3; 15 bases are a match to TRBD2. This CDR3 comprises 18 residues. V was pared by 2 bases and J by 2 bases, with 5 bases of the junction left unmatched. CDR1 ENHRY and CDR2 SYGVKD come from the germline V gene. This chain's CDR3 is CAISEDGTSGGSTDTQYF. The DNA for the CDR3 is TGTGCCATCAGTGAGGACGGGACTAGCGGGGGGTCCACAGATACGCAGTATTTT.

This chain links TRBV28 with TRBJ1-2, with 10 nucleotides matching TRBD1. The CDR3 runs to 14 residues. The germline V gene has CDR1 MDHEN and CDR2 SYDVKM. Germline trimming cut 5 bases from V and 8 bases from J; bases unmatched to any gene: 8. The CDR3 sequence: CASSHGQGGVGYTF. The CDR3 DNA reads as TGTGCCAGCAGTCACGGACAGGGGGGCGTGGGCTACACCTTC.

About this clone itself: Other nucleotide sequences from this sample produce the same CDR3. This chain uses TRBV28 with TRBJ1-2; TRBD1 is a possible D gene (5 bases). Germline loops: CDR1 MDHEN, CDR2 SYDVKM. The V gene lost 3 bases and the J gene lost 1 base, with 6 bases spanning the gap. CDR3 length: 13 residues. The CDR3 region is CASSLTVNYGYTF. In DNA, the CDR3 is TGTGCCAGCAGTTTGACAGTTAACTATGGCTACACCTTC.

The V gene is TRBV7-2, the J gene TRBJ2-2; TRBD1 might be the D (5 bases). The CDR3 runs 15 residues. From germline, CDR1 is SGHTA and CDR2 FQGNSA. V was clipped by 5 bases and J by 5 bases, with 15 bases between them. This CDR3 is CASSPRQLLTGELFF. The CDR3, as DNA: TGTGCCAGCAGCCCCCGACAGCTCCTGACCGGGGAGCTGTTTTTT.

This clone showed up just a few times. The chain is built from TRBV7-2 and TRBJ1-5; weak D call: TRBD1 (6 bases). The ends were cut back, 6 bases at V and 4 bases at J, with 13 bases in the middle. In germline, CDR1 is SGHTA, CDR2 FQGNSA. The CDR3 totals 14 residues. The CDR3 DNA sequence: TGTGCCAGCAGGCAACAGGGACAAAATCAGCCCCAGCATTTT. Its protein is CASRQQGQNQPQHF.

This CDR3 is CASSTGLSGGAGNEQFF. For the CDR3, the DNA is TGTGCCAGCAGTACTGGTTTGAGCGGGGGGGCTGGAAATGAGCAGTTCTTC. This chain connects TRBV7-9 to TRBJ2-1, with 10 bases identical to TRBD2. The CDR3 is 17 amino acids. V was clipped by 6 bases and J by 7 bases; unmatched bases: 15. Germline CDR1 SEHNR, CDR2 FQNEAQ (reference sequence).

This clone was found once. This CDR3 reads CASSPLERIQYF. As DNA, the CDR3 is TGTGCCAGCTCACCACTAGAGAGGATTCAGTACTTC. This chain connects TRBV18 to TRBJ2-5; D gene uncertain. Germline V gene data show CDR1 as KGHSH and CDR2 as LQKENI. This CDR3 contains 12 residues. V was trimmed by 1 base and J by 11 bases, leaving 11 bases between them.

The rearrangement uses TRBV7-9 and TRBJ1-2; maybe TRBD1 (5 bases). The CDR3 sequence is 13 residues long. The V end was cut by 3 bases, the J end by 4 bases, with 9 bases between. The V gene's germline CDR1 is SEHNR and CDR2 FQNEAQ (reference sequence). CDR3 sequence (DNA): TGTGCCAGCAGCTTGACAGATGCCTATGGCTACACCTTC. The encoded protein is CASSLTDAYGYTF.

For the CDR3, the DNA is TGCAGTGCTAGTGCTACAGGCGTCGAGCAGTACTTC. Protein sequence: CSASATGVEQYF. The J gene is TRBJ2-7, the V gene TRBV20-1; tentatively, D is TRBD1 (5 bases). The CDR3 is 12 residues long. V was pared by 3 bases and J by 6 bases, with 12 bases between. Germline CDR1 and CDR2: DFQATT and SNEGSKA (reference sequence).

This clone was seen more than once but under ten times. The same CDR3 is also encoded by other DNA sequences in this sample. CDR3 nucleotides: TGCGCCAGCAGCCAGACAGGGGGGAACACTGAAGCTTTCTTT. Encoded protein: CASSQTGGNTEAFF. The J gene is TRBJ1-1, the V gene TRBV4-3, with 9 bases matching TRBD1. The J segment lost 1 base and the V segment lost 3 bases, leaving 0 bases of the junction unmatched. The CDR3 loop spans 14 amino acids. CDR1 is LGHNA and CDR2 is YSLEER in the germline V gene.

This sequence joins TRBV6-5 and TRBJ2-3, with TRBD2 identical over 8 bases. The CDR3 totals 14 residues. Germline CDR1 MNHEY, CDR2 SVGAGI. The J segment lost 6 bases and the V segment lost 6 bases, leaving 8 bases of the junction unmatched. CDR3 in DNA: TGTGCCAGCAGCGGACTAGCCGGGTCGGATACGCAGTATTTT. Amino acids: CASSGLAGSDTQYF.

The chain carries TRBV14 and TRBJ2-6, with D possibly TRBD1 on 5 matching bases. The CDR3 runs to 15 residues. With 8 bases removed from V and 0 bases from J, the gap between germline ends came to 11 bases. Germline V gene sequence: CDR1 SGHDN, CDR2 FVKESK. The CDR3 is CASSQVVSGANVLTF. The CDR3 DNA follows: TGTGCCAGCTCACAGGTAGTCTCTGGGGCCAACGTCCTGACTTTC.

V is TRBV24-1 and J is TRBJ2-1, with D possibly TRBD1 on 6 matching bases. The CDR3 loop spans 15 amino acids. Germline CDR1 is KGHDR and CDR2 is SFDVKD. V was trimmed by 9 bases and J by 1 base, leaving 15 bases between them. CDR3 in amino acids: CATAGGRGSYNEQFF. In DNA, the CDR3 is TGTGCCACCGCTGGGGGCAGGGGATCCTACAATGAGCAGTTCTTC.

The chain joins TRBV6-5 to TRBJ1-1, with TRBD1 as a possible D gene (6 bases). The germline V gene has CDR1 MNHEY and CDR2 SVGAGI. The CDR3 length is 12 residues. V lost 7 bases to trimming and J lost 9 bases, with 15 bases between them. The CDR3 DNA is TGTGCCAGCATTCTAGGGGGGGGTAAAGCTTTCTTT. It translates to CASILGGGKAFF.

V gene TRBV7-2 combines with J gene TRBJ1-5; 9 bases are shared with TRBD1. The J segment lost 4 bases and the V segment lost 8 bases, leaving 3 bases of the junction unmatched. The CDR3 covers 13 residues. Germline V gives CDR1 SGHTA, CDR2 FQGNSA. Written as DNA, the CDR3 is TGTGCCAGCGCGACAGGGGGTAATCAGCCCCAGCATTTT. Residues: CASATGGNQPQHF.

This chain joins TRBV5-5 and TRBJ2-5, with D possibly TRBD2 on 7 matching bases. Germline loops: CDR1 SGHKS, CDR2 YYEKEE (reference sequence). V dropped 2 bases and J dropped 0 bases, with 14 bases sitting between them. The CDR3 runs to 16 residues. This CDR3 is CASSLRGGVYQETQYF. CDR3 DNA sequence: TGTGCCAGCAGCTTACGCGGGGGCGTGTACCAAGAGACCCAGTACTTC.

The rearrangement links TRBV15 to TRBJ2-5; tentative D call: TRBD1 (5 bases). V lost 1 base to trimming and J lost 3 bases, with 12 bases between them. Germline CDR1 reads LNHNV; CDR2 reads YYDKDF (reference sequence). This CDR3 has 15 residues. DNA of the CDR3: TGTGCCACCAGCAGAGTAGGACACCCCAAAGAGACCCAGTACTTC. This translates into CATSRVGHPKETQYF.